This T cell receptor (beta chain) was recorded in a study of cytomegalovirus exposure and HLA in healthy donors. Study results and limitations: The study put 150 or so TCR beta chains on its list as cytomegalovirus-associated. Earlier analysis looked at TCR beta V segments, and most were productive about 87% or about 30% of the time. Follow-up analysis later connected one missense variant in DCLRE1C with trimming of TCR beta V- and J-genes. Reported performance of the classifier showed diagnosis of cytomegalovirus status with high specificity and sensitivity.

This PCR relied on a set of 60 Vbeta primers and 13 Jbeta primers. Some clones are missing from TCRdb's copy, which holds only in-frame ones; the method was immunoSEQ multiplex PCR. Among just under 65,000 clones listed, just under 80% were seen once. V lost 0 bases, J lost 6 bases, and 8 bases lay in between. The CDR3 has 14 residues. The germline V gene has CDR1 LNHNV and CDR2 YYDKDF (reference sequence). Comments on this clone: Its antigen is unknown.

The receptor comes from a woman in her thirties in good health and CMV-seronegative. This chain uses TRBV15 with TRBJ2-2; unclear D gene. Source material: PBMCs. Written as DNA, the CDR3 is TGTGCCACCAGCAGAGACCATAGTCCCGGGGAGCTGTTTTTT. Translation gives CATSRDHSPGELFF.